These 8 T cell receptor beta chains were sequenced from one sample in a study of cytomegalovirus exposure and HLA in healthy donors. The PCR had 60 Vbeta and 13 Jbeta primers. Some clones are missing from TCRdb's copy, which holds only in-frame ones; the method was immunoSEQ multiplex PCR. The sample lists around 80,000 clones; about 80% were seen once. Material for sequencing was PBMCs. Receptor source: a female donor in good health and CMV-seronegative.

The gene calls are TRBV4-2 and TRBJ2-5; TRBD2 might be the D (7 bases). V lost 0 bases to trimming and J lost 2 bases, with 19 bases between them. Germline V gene sequence: CDR1 LGHNA, CDR2 YNFKEQ. This CDR3 region has 18 residues. As DNA, the CDR3 is TGTGCCAGCAGCCAAGAAGGGTCCGGCGGGGGCCCACAAGAGACCCAGTACTTC. This translates into CASSQEGSGGGPQETQYF.

The V call is TRBV5-1, the J call TRBJ2-5; a weak D match, TRBD2 (6 bases). Trimming cost V 0 bases and J 3 bases, with 6 bases left between them. The CDR3 covers 13 residues. Germline lookup yields CDR1 SGHRS and CDR2 YFSETQ. Written as DNA, the CDR3 is TGCGCCAGCAGCTTGGGGGGGGAAGAGACCCAGTACTTC. Protein: CASSLGGEETQYF.

As regards this clone: The junction and the germline gene differ at one end; a read error may be behind it. The rearrangement uses TRBV4-1 and TRBJ2-7; D might be TRBD2 (6 bases). Germline-derived CDR1 and CDR2 are MGHRA and YSYEKL. The CDR3 length is 17 residues. The CDR3, as DNA: TGCGTCAGCAGCCGGAATCCTAGCGCGGGGCCGGAGAACGAGCAGTACTTC. It codes for CVSSRNPSAGPENEQYF.

The chain carries TRBV19 and TRBJ1-4, with 11 positions matching TRBD1. The V gene end was trimmed by 4 bases and the J gene end by 7 bases; junction bases not matched to a gene: 17. CDR3 length equals 19 residues. CDR1 LNHDA and CDR2 SQIVND come from the germline V gene (reference sequence). CDR3 sequence: CASSTRTGGRPTRGEKLFF. CDR3 coding DNA: TGTGCCAGTAGTACCAGGACAGGGGGCCGCCCCACCCGGGGTGAAAAACTGTTTTTT.

The CDR3 is CASSLAGLAGRETQYF. CDR3 in DNA: TGTGCCAGCAGCTTAGCGGGGCTAGCGGGAAGAGAGACCCAGTACTTC. The chain carries TRBV7-2 and TRBJ2-5; TRBD2 matches 9 bases. Looked up from germline, CDR1 is SGHTA and CDR2 is FQGNSA. This CDR3 contains 16 residues. V lost 0 bases to trimming and J lost 4 bases; unmatched junction nucleotides: 6.

V usage is TRBV11-2 and J usage is TRBJ1-1, with unresolved D. With 5 bases removed from V and 4 bases from J, the gap between germline ends came to 11 bases. Germline V gene sequence: CDR1 SGHAT, CDR2 FQNNGV. There are 13 residues in the CDR3. The CDR3 is CASSASSGTEAFF. CDR3 bases: TGTGCCAGCAGCGCCTCTTCCGGCACTGAAGCTTTCTTT.

This clone has only a few counts. The genes are TRBV28 and TRBJ1-1, with D tentatively TRBD1 (5 bases). CDR1 and CDR2 from the germline V gene are MDHEN and SYDVKM. CDR3 length equals 13 residues. V was trimmed by 6 bases and J by 1 base, leaving 9 bases between them. The CDR3 nucleotides read TGTGCCAGCAGATTGCAGGGGAACACTGAAGCTTTCTTT. Residues: CASRLQGNTEAFF.

The genes are TRBV10-3 and TRBJ2-7; possibly TRBD1 for D (6 bases). Germline V gene sequence: CDR1 ENHRY, CDR2 SYGVKD. Trimming stripped 7 bases from V and 6 bases from J, with 13 bases between. The CDR3 spans 12 residues. The CDR3 sequence: CAIKTPQGEQYF. In nucleotides, the CDR3 is TGTGCCATCAAGACCCCACAGGGCGAGCAGTACTTC.